Listed below are T cell receptor beta chains from one sample, sequenced in a study of T-cell reconstitution after alpha-beta-depleted transplantation in children. TCRdb called the PCR reads again in MiXCR, with one record for every CDR3 protein. Among 350,000 to 400,000 distinct CDR3 sequences, roughly 22% were seen once, and the ten largest hold around 4%. Sequenced material: PBMCs from the stem cell graft donor, taken from the stem cell graft. These receptors all come from a human donor who donated a stem cell graft to a child with acute myeloid leukemia. CDR3s include the opening cysteine and the closing phenylalanine or tryptophan. The D gene is left open where the match is weak. Expanded clones get a size class; other rows say once, few or many, or leave the size out.

clone_size,d_call,v_call,j_call,cdr3_nt,cdr3_aa
few,TRBD2,TRBV5-1,TRBJ2-7,TGCGCCAGCAGCCCACGGACTAGCGGGAATAATTTAATTGCCTACGAGCAGTACTTC,CASSPRTSGNNLIAYEQYF
many,.,TRBV20-1,TRBJ2-5,TGCAGTACAGGGAATCCGGAGACCCAGTACTTC,CSTGNPETQYF
.,.,TRBV12-3/TRBV12-4,TRBJ2-1,TGTGCCAGCAGTCTGACCCCTCCCAGCTCCTACAATGAGCAGTTCTTC,CASSLTPPSSYNEQFF
.,.,TRBV7-6,TRBJ2-2,TGTGCCAGCAGCTTAGCGGCTAGCGCCCTAATCTCGAACACCGGGGAGCTGTTTTTT,CASSLAASALISNTGELFF
.,.,TRBV12-3/TRBV12-4,TRBJ2-5,TGTGCCAGCAGTCCGTCTATGGGGACCCAGTACTTC,CASSPSMGTQYF
.,.,TRBV25-1,TRBJ2-7,TGTGCCAGCAGTGAATCCCCGGGTTCACCCGAGCAGTACTTC,CASSESPGSPEQYF
.,.,TRBV28,TRBJ1-1,TGTGCCAGCAGTACTTGGACAGAGAACACTGAAGCTTTCTTT,CASSTWTENTEAFF
many,.,TRBV29-1,TRBJ1-1,TGCAGCGTTGTACCTAACGGTTTAAACACTGAAGCTTTCTTT,CSVVPNGLNTEAFF
.,TRBD2,TRBV7-6,TRBJ2-1,TGTGCCAGCAGACCCCTTAGCGGGAGCTCCTACAATGAGCAGTTCTTC,CASRPLSGSSYNEQFF
few,TRBD1,TRBV9,TRBJ1-5,TGTGCCAGCAGCGCTACAGGGGGAGGAGGTCAGCCCCAGCATTTT,CASSATGGGGQPQHF
.,TRBD1,TRBV25-1,TRBJ2-5,TGTGCCAGCAGTGAGCCCTCCGACAGGGATCAAGAGACCCAGTACTTC,CASSEPSDRDQETQYF
.,.,TRBV28,TRBJ2-3,TGTGCCACCGGAAGTCCTAGCACAGATACGCAGTATTTT,CATGSPSTDTQYF
few,TRBD1,TRBV7-2,TRBJ1-5,TGTGCCAGCAGCCAAGACGGGACAGGGTTTCAGCCCCAGCATTTT,CASSQDGTGFQPQHF
few,.,TRBV20-1,TRBJ2-7,TGCAGTGCTAGGGCCACCTCTAGCTATGTCTACGAGCAGTACTTC,CSARATSSYVYEQYF
.,TRBD2,TRBV28,TRBJ2-2,TGTGCCAGCAGCCCGGGACTAGCGGGAATTTTCTCCGGGGAGCTGTTTTTT,CASSPGLAGIFSGELFF
.,.,TRBV24-1,TRBJ1-2,TGTGCCACCAGTGATGGGGGTTTAGACTATGGCTACACCTTC,CATSDGGLDYGYTF
few,.,TRBV12-3/TRBV12-4,TRBJ2-1,TGTGCCAGCAGTTCTGCTTCCTACAATGAGCAGTTCTTC,CASSSASYNEQFF
.,TRBD2,TRBV20-1,TRBJ2-1,TGCAGTGCTAGGCCGACTAGCGGAGACTACAATGAGCAGTTCTTC,CSARPTSGDYNEQFF
.,TRBD1,TRBV20-1,TRBJ1-5,TGCAGTGCTAGACCCAGGGGGCTCGGCAATCAGCCCCAGCATTTT,CSARPRGLGNQPQHF
few,TRBD1,TRBV20-1,TRBJ2-7,TGCAGTGCTAGGACAGGGGAATACGAGCAGTACTTC,CSARTGEYEQYF
many,TRBD2,TRBV20-1,TRBJ2-1,TGCAGTGCTAGATCTTGGGACTATAAATTGGGTGAGCAGTTCTTC,CSARSWDYKLGEQFF
.,TRBD2,TRBV20-1,TRBJ2-3,TGCAGTGCTAGTGGTAGCGGGGAAGTCACAGATACGCAGTATTTT,CSASGSGEVTDTQYF
few,.,TRBV2,TRBJ2-7,TGTGCCAGCAGTGTGGCAAGCGCGACCTACGAGCAGTACTTC,CASSVASATYEQYF
few,TRBD2,TRBV11-2,TRBJ2-7,TGTGCCAGCAGCTTATGGGTGCCGGGACTAGCGGTCAAAAGCTCCTACGAGCAGTACTTC,CASSLWVPGLAVKSSYEQYF
few,TRBD1,TRBV7-6,TRBJ2-2,TGTGCCAGCAGCTTAGAATATCCCCATCCGGGACAGGGTACCCCCGGGGAGCTGTTTTTT,CASSLEYPHPGQGTPGELFF
few,.,TRBV6-2/TRBV6-3,TRBJ2-1,TGTGCCAGCAGCCGGACTACCAAAAGTTCCTACAATGAGCAGTTCTTC,CASSRTTKSSYNEQFF
.,.,TRBV28,TRBJ2-2,TGTGCCAGCAGTTTTGGGCAGGGAAGCATGCAGGGCGGGGAGCTGTTTTTT,CASSFGQGSMQGGELFF
.,.,TRBV20-1,TRBJ2-2,TGCAGTGCCACCGTTACGGGAGCATTGGGCGGGGAGCTGTTTTTT,CSATVTGALGGELFF
.,.,TRBV2,TRBJ2-5,TGTGCCAGCAGGTATAGCGCGCCTAGGCAAGAGACCCAGTACTTC,CASRYSAPRQETQYF
.,.,TRBV19,TRBJ2-1,TGTGCCAGTAGTATAGATCTGGGGCGGGGATACAATGAGCAGTTCTTC,CASSIDLGRGYNEQFF
many,TRBD2,TRBV27,TRBJ2-3,TGTGCCAGCACTTACAGGAAGCGGGACGGCACAGATACGCAGTATTTT,CASTYRKRDGTDTQYF
few,TRBD2,TRBV11-2,TRBJ2-1,TGTGCCAGCAGCGCCGGCCTAGCGGGAGATTCTTACAATGAGCAGTTCTTC,CASSAGLAGDSYNEQFF
.,.,TRBV18,TRBJ2-1,TGTGCCAGCTCAGGTATAGGGGCGCGCAATGAGCAGTTCTTC,CASSGIGARNEQFF
few,TRBD1,TRBV12-3/TRBV12-4,TRBJ2-3,TGTGCCAGCAGTCTGACAGGGTTCAGCACAGATACGCAGTATTTT,CASSLTGFSTDTQYF
.,TRBD2,TRBV5-1,TRBJ2-2,TGCGCCAGCAGCTTGGGAACTAGCGGGAGTGTCGGGGAGCTGTTTTTT,CASSLGTSGSVGELFF
many,.,TRBV20-1,TRBJ2-7,TGCAGTGCTAGAGAGTCCGATAGCTGGGGGACCTACGAGCAGTACTTC,CSARESDSWGTYEQYF
.,TRBD1,TRBV27,TRBJ1-1,TGTGCCAGCAGTCCTTATACAGGGGCCACTGAAGCTTTCTTT,CASSPYTGATEAFF
few,TRBD1,TRBV20-1,TRBJ2-1,TGCAGTGCCGACAACCCGACAGGGCCTAGCTCCTACAATGAGCAGTTCTTC,CSADNPTGPSSYNEQFF
few,TRBD1,TRBV29-1,TRBJ2-1,TGCAGCGTTGCCGGACAGGGCTCCTACAATGAGCAGTTCTTC,CSVAGQGSYNEQFF
.,TRBD1,TRBV10-3,TRBJ2-7,TGTGCCATCAGAGAGGGACAGGTCTCCTACGAGCAGTACTTC,CAIREGQVSYEQYF
few,.,TRBV4-1,TRBJ2-7,TGCGCCAGCAGCCAAGAGGCCCAGGCGGGGTTTAGCTCCTACGAGCAGTACTTC,CASSQEAQAGFSSYEQYF
few,.,TRBV29-1,TRBJ2-1,TGCAGCGCCGAGACGGTCGTAGGGGTTTCCTACAATGAGCAGTTCTTC,CSAETVVGVSYNEQFF
many,TRBD2,TRBV28,TRBJ2-1,TGTGCCAGCAGTTTCCCTAGCGGGATTGGCTCCTACAATGAGCAGTTCTTC,CASSFPSGIGSYNEQFF
many,.,TRBV20-1,TRBJ2-2,TGCAGTGCTAGGAGAGGCGGTAGCGGAGGGCTCACCGGGGAGCTGTTTTTT,CSARRGGSGGLTGELFF
many,.,TRBV29-1,TRBJ2-5,TGCAGCGTCTCCTGGACTTCCTGGGAGACCCAGTACTTC,CSVSWTSWETQYF
.,TRBD1,TRBV28,TRBJ2-1,TGTGCCAGCAGCCGCACCCCGGGACAGGGATACAATGAGCAGTTCTTC,CASSRTPGQGYNEQFF
few,TRBD1,TRBV27,TRBJ1-5,TGTGCCAGCAGGGGTACAGGGGATGGGCAGCCCCAGCATTTT,CASRGTGDGQPQHF
few,.,TRBV12-3/TRBV12-4,TRBJ2-1,TGTGCCAGCAGTCAGGCGACCAAGCAGTTCTTC,CASSQATKQFF
.,.,TRBV28,TRBJ2-1,TGTGCCAGCAGTTTTCGAGGACTCGGGACTAATGAGCAGTTCTTC,CASSFRGLGTNEQFF
few,.,TRBV7-2,TRBJ2-7,TGTGCCAGCAGCTTAAGGCAGGGCCGACCCTACGAGCAGTACTTC,CASSLRQGRPYEQYF
.,TRBD2,TRBV9,TRBJ2-2,TGTGCCAGCAGCCTCTCGACTAGCGGGAGGGGCACCGGGGAGCTGTTTTTT,CASSLSTSGRGTGELFF
few,TRBD1,TRBV28,TRBJ1-2,TGTGCCAGCAGTTGGGACAGGGGGTTCTATGGCTACACCTTC,CASSWDRGFYGYTF
few,.,TRBV6-1,TRBJ1-1,TGTGCCAGCACCCAGAGCGGCTTAATGAACACTGAAGCTTTCTTT,CASTQSGLMNTEAFF
.,TRBD1,TRBV20-1,TRBJ2-1,TGCTGTGCTAGAGTGCGGGGGACAGGGTTCTACAATGAGCAGTTCTTC,CCARVRGTGFYNEQFF
few,.,TRBV7-8,TRBJ1-3,TGTGCCAGCAGGCCAGACAGGCAAGCAGGAAACACCATATATTTT,CASRPDRQAGNTIYF
.,TRBD1,TRBV29-1,TRBJ1-4,TGCAGCGTTGAGGGACAGACTAATGAAAAACTGTTTTTT,CSVEGQTNEKLFF
.,TRBD2,TRBV6-5,TRBJ2-7,TGTGCCAGCAGTTTTCCGGCGCGGGGGGCAACCTACGAGCAGTACTTC,CASSFPARGATYEQYF
many,TRBD2,TRBV29-1,TRBJ2-1,TGCAGCGTTGAAGCACTAGCGCCTGAGCAGTTCTTC,CSVEALAPEQFF
.,TRBD2,TRBV28,TRBJ2-5,TGTGCCAGCAGTGGTCCAACTAGCGGTGAAGAGACCCAGTACTTC,CASSGPTSGEETQYF
many,TRBD1,TRBV27,TRBJ2-1,TGTGCCAGCAGTTTAGACAGGGCTAGTGAGCAGTTCTTC,CASSLDRASEQFF